Below, 14 T cell receptor beta chains from the same sample are listed, as sequenced in a study of T cell changes during pregnancy in multiple sclerosis. The data were produced by immunoSEQ multiplex PCR, yet TCRdb's version contains in-frame clones alone and is incomplete. Of around 100,000 clones listed, about 90% are singletons. This sample comprised peripheral blood, obtained in the third trimester of pregnancy. The receptors come from a female donor with multiple sclerosis, enrolled in a pregnancy study.

The rearrangement uses TRBV28 and TRBJ1-4; no reliable D call. CDR3 size: 16 residues. Deletions cut 7 bases from V and 8 bases from J, with 23 bases between. CDR1 and CDR2 from the germline V gene are MDHEN and SYDVKM. The DNA for the CDR3 is TGTGCCAGCACACCGCCCCCCGCCACAGCCCGGGAAAAACTGTTTTTT. This gives the protein CASTPPPATAREKLFF.

This sequence joins TRBV4-1 and TRBJ2-7, with TRBD1 matching over 7 bases. Germline V gene data show CDR1 as MGHRA and CDR2 as YSYEKL. The V and J ends lost 3 bases and 1 base, in that order; junction bases with no gene match: 9. This CDR3 has 16 amino acids. The CDR3 loop reads CASSHPSGQRSYEQYF. The DNA of the CDR3 is TGCGCCAGCAGCCACCCTTCGGGACAGCGTTCCTACGAGCAGTACTTC.

Note on this clone: This sample also contains other DNA sequences that code for the same CDR3. The chain carries TRBV18 and TRBJ1-1; D remains ambiguous. Germline values: CDR1 KGHSH, CDR2 LQKENI. The CDR3 is 14 amino acids. The V end was cut by 6 bases, the J end by 0 bases, with 11 bases between. CDR3 in amino acids: CASSPLDMNTEAFF. Here the CDR3 DNA reads TGTGCCAGCTCCCCCCTAGATATGAACACTGAAGCTTTCTTT.

This sequence joins TRBV6-5 and TRBJ1-2; tentatively, D is TRBD1 (6 bases). With 5 bases removed from V and 8 bases from J, the gap between germline ends came to 18 bases. The CDR3 is made up of 14 amino acids. Germline values: CDR1 MNHEY, CDR2 SVGAGI. The chain's CDR3 is CASSPQGRRRGYTF. The DNA of the CDR3 is TGTGCCAGCAGTCCACAGGGCAGGAGGAGAGGCTACACCTTC.

This chain links TRBV5-8 with TRBJ2-5, with 8 bases identical to TRBD2. The trim removed 0 bases at V and 1 base at J, leaving 2 bases unmatched. Per the germline V gene, CDR1 is SGHTS and CDR2 is YDEGEE. CDR3 length: 15 residues. CDR3 DNA: TGTGCCAGCAGCTTGGTTCTAGCGGGCCAAGAGACCCAGTACTTC. Translation gives CASSLVLAGQETQYF.

The chain is built from TRBV28 and TRBJ1-3, with TRBD1 identical over 10 bases. Germline V lookup: CDR1 MDHEN, CDR2 SYDVKM. The CDR3 has 16 residues. V gave up 5 bases and J gave up 8 bases; unmatched junction bases: 12. CDR3 amino acids: CASSDFSVTGGYTIYF. CDR3 sequence (DNA): TGTGCCAGCAGTGACTTTAGTGTGACAGGGGGCTACACCATATATTTT.

The rearrangement uses TRBV19 and TRBJ2-7, with TRBD2 matching over 8 bases. From germline, CDR1 is LNHDA and CDR2 SQIVND (reference sequence). The CDR3 sequence is 15 residues long. V shed 6 bases and J 7 bases; nucleotides not matched to a gene: 14. In DNA form, the CDR3 reads TGTGCCAGTAGGCCCGACTGGCGGGAGGCCCAGGAGCAGTACTTC. This codes for CASRPDWREAQEQYF.

This clone is a singleton in its sample. This chain uses TRBV9 with TRBJ2-7, with 7 bases fitting TRBD2. The CDR3 extends over 16 amino acids. Germline V gene data show CDR1 as SGDLS and CDR2 as YYNGEE. V lost 5 bases, J lost 5 bases, and 16 bases stayed unmatched. DNA of the CDR3: TGTGCCAGCAGTCCGGAACCGGGAGGCTCGCTGAACGAGCAGTACTTC. This translates into CASSPEPGGSLNEQYF. The whole variable domain, remainder taken from reference TRBV9 and TRBJ2-7, is DSGVTQTPKHLITATGQRVTLRCSPRSGDLSVYWYQQSLDQGLQFLIQYYNGEERAKGNILERFSAQQFPDLHSELNLSSLELGDSALYFCASSPEPGGSLNEQYFGPGTRLTVT.

The chain uses TRBV11-3 and TRBJ2-6; possible D gene TRBD1, 6 bases. Germline CDR1 and CDR2: SGHNT and YENEEA. Trimming removed 0 bases at V and 2 bases at J, with 8 bases between. The CDR3 runs to 16 residues. The CDR3 is CASSLDRGPGANVLTF. The CDR3 nucleotides read TGTGCCAGCAGCTTAGACAGGGGTCCTGGGGCCAACGTCCTGACTTTC.

This chain joins TRBV7-8 and TRBJ2-7; 9 bases match TRBD1. The CDR3 contains 16 residues. V lost 3 bases to trimming and J lost 5 bases; unmatched junction nucleotides: 11. The V gene's germline CDR1 is SGHVS and CDR2 FQNEAQ. The CDR3 DNA reads as TGTGCCAGCAGCTTGGCGGACAGGGGCCTAAAAAACGAGCAGTACTTC. Translation: CASSLADRGLKNEQYF. Full variable domain (rest looked up from reference TRBV7-8 and TRBJ2-7): GAGVSQSPRYKVAKRGQDVALRCDPISGHVSLFWYQQALGQGPEFLTYFQNEAQLDKSGLPSDRFFAERPEGSVSTLKIQRTQQEDSAVYLCASSLADRGLKNEQYFGPGTRLTVT.

The chain combines TRBV28 with TRBJ2-7; 10 positions match TRBD2. V trimming: 2 bases; J trimming: 7 bases; junction bases outside the gene matches: 8. Germline V CDR1 and CDR2: MDHEN, SYDVKM. The CDR3 is 15 residues long. The CDR3 DNA is TGTGCCAGCAGTTTAAGTGCAGCGGGAGGGGGAGAGCAGTACTTC. Protein: CASSLSAAGGGEQYF.

The chain recombines TRBV2 with TRBJ2-1; 11 bases line up with TRBD1. With V trimmed by 6 bases and J by 9 bases, 10 bases remained unmatched. CDR1 is SNHLY and CDR2 is FYNNEI in the germline V gene. CDR3 length: 15 residues. In DNA form, the CDR3 reads TGTGCCAGCAGAGACGGGACAGGGGGTACCAGTGAGCAGTTCTTC. It is translated as CASRDGTGGTSEQFF.

J is TRBJ2-2 and V is TRBV5-1; D remains ambiguous. V was pared by 4 bases and J by 1 base, with 11 bases between. The CDR3 totals 15 residues. CDR1 and CDR2 from the germline V gene are SGHRS and YFSETQ. The CDR3 loop reads CASSRSQENTGELFF. Written as DNA, the CDR3 is TGCGCCAGCAGCCGAAGCCAAGAGAACACCGGGGAGCTGTTTTTT.

This chain links TRBV15 with TRBJ1-1; a possible D gene is TRBD1 (6 bases). Germline values: CDR1 LNHNV, CDR2 YYDKDF (reference sequence). V lost 0 bases, J lost 1 base, and 12 bases lay in between. This CDR3 has 16 residues. DNA of the CDR3: TGTGCCACCAGCAGAGATAGAGGACAGACGAACACTGAAGCTTTCTTT. It is translated as CATSRDRGQTNTEAFF. Based on the CDR3 plus reference TRBV15 and TRBJ1-1, the full variable domain is DAMVIQNPRYQVTQFGKPVTLSCSQTLNHNVMYWYQQKSSQAPKLLFHYYDKDFNNEADTPDNFQSRRPNTSFCFLDIRSPGLGDTAMYLCATSRDRGQTNTEAFFGQGTRLTVV.